The T cell receptor (beta chain) described here comes from a study of shared clonotypes between healthy human individuals. Study results and limitations: At large depth, rarefaction still showed sorted-subset sequencing to be incomplete. With several donors compared, 4% to 5.5% of naive CD4 clonotypes were shared.

Per the study methods: Filtering differed since immunoSEQ provided only junctions, with no quality scores. The table came from immunoSEQ multiplex PCR; TCRdb's copy has only in-frame clones and leaves some out. The DNA gave D and trimming, while V, J and clone size come from that table. This sample has a few million clones, with just over 90% found just once. The table lists this clone with a few counts. Its matching antigen is unknown. The CD4+ fraction was divided into a CD45RA+ naive subset and a CD45RA-negative memory subset. Material for sequencing was naive CD4+ T cells from PBMCs. Sample subset: CD45RA+ positively selected. This TCR came from a man younger than 35 in good health. Some clones in this sample may be carry-over from other donors' samples.

CDR3 sequence reads: CASSPSGQEGTEAFF. The CDR3 nucleotides are TGTGCCAGCTCACCGAGCGGACAGGAGGGCACTGAAGCTTTCTTT. The chain uses TRBV18 and TRBJ1-1, with 7 bases fitting TRBD1. CDR1 KGHSH and CDR2 LQKENI come from the germline V gene. Losses at the gene ends were 3 bases for V and 4 bases for J; bases not matched to a gene: 8. This CDR3 is built from 15 residues.